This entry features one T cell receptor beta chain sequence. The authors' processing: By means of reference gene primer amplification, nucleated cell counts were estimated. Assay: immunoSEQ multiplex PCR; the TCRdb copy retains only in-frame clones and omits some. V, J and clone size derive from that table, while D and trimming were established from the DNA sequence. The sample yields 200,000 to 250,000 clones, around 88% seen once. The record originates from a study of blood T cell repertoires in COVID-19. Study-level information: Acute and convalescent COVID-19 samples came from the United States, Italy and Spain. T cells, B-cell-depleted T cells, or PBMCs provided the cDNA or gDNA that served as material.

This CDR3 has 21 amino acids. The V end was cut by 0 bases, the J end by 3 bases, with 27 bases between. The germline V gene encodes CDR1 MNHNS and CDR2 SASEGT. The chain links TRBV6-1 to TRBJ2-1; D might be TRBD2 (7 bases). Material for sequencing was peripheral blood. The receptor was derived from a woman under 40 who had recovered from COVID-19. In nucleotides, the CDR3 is TGTGCCAGCAGTGAAGCGCTATTGGGACTAACGGGGCGGGGGCGCTACAATGAGCAGTTCTTC. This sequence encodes CASSEALLGLTGRGRYNEQFF.